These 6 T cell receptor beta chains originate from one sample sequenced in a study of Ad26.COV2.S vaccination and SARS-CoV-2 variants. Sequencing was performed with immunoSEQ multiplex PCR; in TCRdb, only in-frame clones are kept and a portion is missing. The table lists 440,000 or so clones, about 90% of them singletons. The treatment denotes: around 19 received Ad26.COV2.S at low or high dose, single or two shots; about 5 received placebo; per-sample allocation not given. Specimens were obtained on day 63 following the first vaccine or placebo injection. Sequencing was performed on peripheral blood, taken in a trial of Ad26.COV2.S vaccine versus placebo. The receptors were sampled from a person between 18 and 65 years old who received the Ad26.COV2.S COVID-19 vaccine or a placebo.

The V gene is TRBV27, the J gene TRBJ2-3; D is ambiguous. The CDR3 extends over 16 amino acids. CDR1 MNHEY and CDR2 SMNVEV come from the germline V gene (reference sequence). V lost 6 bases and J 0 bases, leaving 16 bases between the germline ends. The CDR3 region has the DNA TGTGCCAGCAGCCCCCCGACGGCTACTAGCACAGATACGCAGTATTTT. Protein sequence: CASSPPTATSTDTQYF.

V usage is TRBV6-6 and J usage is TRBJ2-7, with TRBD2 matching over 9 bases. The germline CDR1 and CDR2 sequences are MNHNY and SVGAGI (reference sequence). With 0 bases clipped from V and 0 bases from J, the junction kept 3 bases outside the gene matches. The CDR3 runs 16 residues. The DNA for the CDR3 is TGTGCCAGCAGTTACTCGAAGGGACTAGCCTCCTACGAGCAGTACTTC. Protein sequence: CASSYSKGLASYEQYF.

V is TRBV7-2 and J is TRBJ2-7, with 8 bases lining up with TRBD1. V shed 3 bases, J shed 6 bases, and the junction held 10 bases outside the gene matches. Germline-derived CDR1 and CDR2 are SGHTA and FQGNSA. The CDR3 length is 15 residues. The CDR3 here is CASSFGQGANGEQYF. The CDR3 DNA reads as TGTGCCAGCAGCTTCGGACAGGGCGCTAACGGCGAGCAGTACTTC.

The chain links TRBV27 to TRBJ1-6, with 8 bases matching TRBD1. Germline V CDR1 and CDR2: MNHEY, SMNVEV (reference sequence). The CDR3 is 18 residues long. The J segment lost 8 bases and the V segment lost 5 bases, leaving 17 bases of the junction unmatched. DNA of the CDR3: TGTGCCAGCAGTCCCTTGGGGACAGGTAGCCTCGGGGATTCACCCCTCCACTTT. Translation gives CASSPLGTGSLGDSPLHF.

The CDR3 is CASSRQASSLGYTF. CDR3 DNA: TGTGCCAGCAGTCGACAGGCGTCCTCCTTGGGCTACACCTTC. The V gene is TRBV5-5, the J gene TRBJ1-2; D is possibly TRBD1 (6 bases). CDR1 is SGHKS and CDR2 is YYEKEE in the germline V gene (reference sequence). V gave up 5 bases and J gave up 8 bases, with 19 bases separating them. This CDR3 is built from 14 residues. Full variable domain (outside the CDR3, taken from reference TRBV5-5 and TRBJ1-2): DAGVTQSPTHLIKTRGQQVTLRCSPISGHKSVSWYQQVLGQGPQFIFQYYEKEERGRGNFPDRFSARQFPNYSSELNVNALLLGDSALYLCASSRQASSLGYTFGSGTRLTVV.

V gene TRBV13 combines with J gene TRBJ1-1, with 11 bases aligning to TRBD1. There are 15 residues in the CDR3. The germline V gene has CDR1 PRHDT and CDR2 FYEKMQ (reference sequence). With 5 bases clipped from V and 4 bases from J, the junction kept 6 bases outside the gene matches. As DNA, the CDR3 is TGTGCCAGCAGCACTAGGACAGGGGGCGGCACTGAAGCTTTCTTT. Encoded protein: CASSTRTGGGTEAFF.